Presented here are 30 T cell receptor beta chains from one specimen sequenced in a study of naive and memory T cell subsets. Two oligonucleotides, mixed equimolar, formed the beta constant-region primer covering TRBC1 and TRBC2. TCRdb reanalysed the UMI-ligation and nested PCR reads using MiXCR and keeps one entry per CDR3 protein. The sample has roughly 91,000 distinct CDR3 sequences, 13% seen once. Sequenced input: central memory CD4+ T cells from blood. The receptors were gathered from a human donor in good health.

In nucleotides, the CDR3 is TGTGCCATCTCCCCGGGCCAGGGTAGAATTGGAAACACCATATATTTT. Residues: CAISPGQGRIGNTIYF. This chain connects TRBV10-3 to TRBJ1-3; weak D call: TRBD1 (5 bases). Trimming shortened V by 8 bases and J by 3 bases, and 20 bases separated the two germline ends. CDR1 is ENHRY and CDR2 is SYGVKD in the germline V gene. The CDR3 runs to 16 residues.

This clonotype was counted a few times. The rearrangement uses TRBV3-1 and TRBJ2-1, with 10 bases fitting TRBD1. The CDR3 length is 16 residues. The V gene's germline CDR1 is LGHDT and CDR2 YNNKEL (reference sequence). With 1 base clipped from V and 9 bases from J, the junction kept 9 bases outside the gene matches. CDR3 nucleotides: TGTGCCAGCAGCCAAGGGAGACAGGGGGCTTATAGTGAGCAGTTCTTC. Protein: CASSQGRQGAYSEQFF.

This clonotype was counted only a few times. The rearrangement joins TRBV27 to TRBJ2-6, with 12 bases that match TRBD1. V was clipped by 8 bases and J by 4 bases; unmatched bases: 9. CDR1 and CDR2 (germline): MNHEY, SMNVEV (reference sequence). CDR3 length: 17 residues. The CDR3 loop reads CASRDRGRAWGANVLTF. CDR3 in DNA: TGTGCCAGCCGGGACAGGGGGCGAGCGTGGGGGGCCAACGTCCTGACTTTC.

This clonotype was recorded many times. The chain employs TRBV29-1 and TRBJ2-5; D not resolved. This CDR3 is 13 amino acids long. Trimming took 0 bases from V and 5 from J, leaving 10 bases between them. Germline V gives CDR1 SQVTM, CDR2 ANQGSEA. In nucleotides, the CDR3 is TGCAGCGTTGAAGATCTTCAAGTGGAGACCCAGTACTTC. Its protein is CSVEDLQVETQYF.

This chain connects TRBV27 to TRBJ1-6; D might be TRBD1 (6 bases). This CDR3 is built from 15 residues. Germline V lookup: CDR1 MNHEY, CDR2 SMNVEV (reference sequence). V lost 1 base, J lost 7 bases, and 11 bases lay in between. The CDR3 DNA reads TGTGCCAGCAGTTTATTGCCAGGGGTCAATTCACCCCTCCACTTT. It codes for CASSLLPGVNSPLHF.

V is TRBV7-2 and J is TRBJ2-7, with D hard to call. V dropped 3 bases and J dropped 4 bases, with 13 bases sitting between them. The germline gives CDR1 SGHTA, CDR2 FQGNSA. This CDR3 is 14 amino acids long. CDR3 nucleotides: TGTGCCAGCAGCTTTTTGGCGACGGAGTACGAGCAGTACTTC. This sequence encodes CASSFLATEYEQYF. Drawing the rest from reference TRBV7-2 and TRBJ2-7, the complete variable domain is GAGVSQSPSNKVTEKGKDVELRCDPISGHTALYWYRQSLGQGLEFLIYFQGNSAPDKSGLPSDRFSAERTGGSVSTLTIQRTQQEDSAVYLCASSFLATEYEQYFGPGTRLTVT.

This clonotype was seen only a few times. This chain links TRBV5-1 with TRBJ2-7, with D perhaps assigned TRBD1 or TRBD2 (5 bases each). Germline V gene data show CDR1 as SGHRS and CDR2 as YFSETQ. The V and J ends lost 4 bases and 5 bases respectively, with 16 bases between them. The CDR3 loop spans 14 amino acids. The CDR3, as DNA: TGCGCCAGCAGCGCACCGTCAGGGACCCACGAGCAGTACTTC. Protein product: CASSAPSGTHEQYF. The variable domain in full, with the rest retrieved from reference TRBV5-1 and TRBJ2-7, is KAGVTQTPRYLIKTRGQQVTLSCSPISGHRSVSWYQQTPGQGLQFLFEYFSETQRNKGNFPGRFSGRQFSNSRSEMNVSTLELGDSALYLCASSAPSGTHEQYFGPGTRLTVT.

This clonotype has only a few counts. The CDR3 DNA sequence: TGCAGCGTTGAAGACAGCCTGTGGGGAAAACTGTTTTTT. It codes for CSVEDSLWGKLFF. V gene TRBV29-1 combines with J gene TRBJ1-4; D is unresolved. V was clipped by 0 bases and J by 10 bases, with 12 bases between them. This CDR3 region has 13 residues. The germline gives CDR1 SQVTM, CDR2 ANQGSEA.

The chain combines TRBV29-1 with TRBJ2-5, with D unclear. The CDR3 covers 13 residues. With 4 bases removed from V and 5 bases from J, the gap between germline ends came to 14 bases. Per germline, CDR1 SQVTM and CDR2 ANQGSEA. In DNA form, the CDR3 reads TGCAGCGTTGTAAAATACCCGGCGGAGACCCAGTACTTC. Residues: CSVVKYPAETQYF.

The chain uses TRBV5-1 and TRBJ2-2; 7 bases are a match to TRBD2. From germline, CDR1 is SGHRS and CDR2 YFSETQ. The junction had 3 bases not matched to a gene; V was cut back by 4 bases and J by 0 bases. The CDR3 has 15 amino acids. Written as DNA, the CDR3 is TGCGCCAGCAGCCCGGGGGGAGCGAACACCGGGGAGCTGTTTTTT. It codes for CASSPGGANTGELFF.

This sequence joins TRBV6-1 and TRBJ1-1; D gene uncertain. Germline CDR1 MNHNS, CDR2 SASEGT. The CDR3 has 13 residues. Between the trimmed V and J ends, which lost 8 bases and 4 bases, there was a span of 14 bases. The CDR3 is CASRIYTGTEAFF. Written as DNA, the CDR3 is TGTGCCAGCCGCATATATACCGGCACTGAAGCTTTCTTT.

The J gene is TRBJ2-5, the V gene TRBV18; 8 positions agree with TRBD1. The CDR3 is 15 residues long. Trimming took 4 bases from V and 1 from J; bases not matched to a gene: 5. The germline gives CDR1 KGHSH, CDR2 LQKENI. The CDR3 loop reads CASSLSGQAQETQYF. The CDR3 bases are TGTGCCAGCTCACTTTCGGGACAGGCCCAAGAGACCCAGTACTTC.

The CDR3 bases are TGTGCCTGGAGAGGGCAGGGGAATCAGCCCCAGCATTTT. Protein product: CAWRGQGNQPQHF. The chain has TRBV30 and TRBJ1-5; the D gene is possibly TRBD1 (6 bases). The CDR3 runs 13 residues. V lost 3 bases and J lost 4, with 10 bases in between. From germline, CDR1 is GTSNPN and CDR2 SVGIG (reference sequence).

The chain uses TRBV20-1 and TRBJ2-7; TRBD2 matches at 7 bases. This CDR3 is 14 amino acids long. V was clipped by 2 bases and J by 2 bases; unmatched bases: 6. Germline V gene data show CDR1 as DFQATT and CDR2 as SNEGSKA (reference sequence). The CDR3 region is CSARTPAGPYEQYF. The CDR3 nucleotides read TGCAGTGCTAGAACCCCAGCGGGGCCCTACGAGCAGTACTTC.

This clonotype was seen ten or more times. The chain employs TRBV6-2 or TRBV6-3 and TRBJ1-3; the D gene is possibly TRBD1 (5 bases). The CDR3 is made up of 18 amino acids. V dropped 0 bases and J dropped 3 bases, with 18 bases sitting between them. Germline CDR1 reads MNHEY; CDR2 reads SVGEGT. The CDR3 sequence: CASSYSRPRRGIGNTIYF. CDR3 coding DNA: TGTGCCAGCAGTTACTCCAGGCCCCGGCGGGGGATTGGAAACACCATATATTTT.

The rearrangement uses TRBV11-2 and TRBJ2-5; D possibly corresponds to TRBD1 (6 bases). The germline V gene has CDR1 SGHAT and CDR2 FQNNGV. The CDR3 covers 15 residues. Trimming took off 3 bases at V and 5 bases at J, with 16 bases between the two ends. The chain's CDR3 is CASSLSFTGMETQYF. DNA of the CDR3: TGTGCCAGCAGCTTGAGTTTCACAGGGATGGAGACCCAGTACTTC.

This clonotype was picked up many times. The V call is TRBV11-1, the J call TRBJ2-5; 8 positions match TRBD1. V gave up 2 bases and J gave up 5 bases; unmatched junction bases: 7. This CDR3 is 15 amino acids long. Looked up from germline, CDR1 is SGHAT and CDR2 is FQDESV (reference sequence). This CDR3 is CASSLSGGVMETQYF. CDR3 sequence (DNA): TGTGCCAGCAGCTTATCAGGGGGCGTTATGGAGACCCAGTACTTC.

The table lists this clonotype with a few counts. The chain joins TRBV9 to TRBJ1-2, with 8 positions matching TRBD1. Germline CDR1 is SGDLS and CDR2 is YYNGEE. The CDR3 runs 13 residues. Trimming took 2 bases from V and 3 from J; bases not matched to a gene: 0. The CDR3 nucleotides read TGTGCCAGCAGCGTGACAGGGGACTATGGCTACACCTTC. Translation: CASSVTGDYGYTF.

This clonotype turned up a few times. The chain couples TRBV5-1 to TRBJ2-1, with 12 bases fitting TRBD2. The germline CDR1 and CDR2 sequences are SGHRS and YFSETQ. J lost 7 bases, V lost 0 bases, and 5 bases had no gene match. This CDR3 region has 16 residues. For the CDR3, the DNA is TGCGCCAGCAGCTTGGCTCCTAGCGGGAGGGAGAATGAGCAGTTCTTC. Translated: CASSLAPSGRENEQFF.

The rearrangement uses TRBV2 and TRBJ2-7, with TRBD1 matching 9 bases. There are 15 residues in the CDR3. Germline V CDR1 and CDR2: SNHLY, FYNNEI. Losses at the gene ends were 8 bases for V and 6 bases for J; bases not matched to a gene: 14. CDR3 nucleotides: TGTGCCAGCTGCTTCTTACCGGGACAGGGAGTCGAGCAGTACTTC. Protein sequence: CASCFLPGQGVEQYF.

The chain recombines TRBV6-1 with TRBJ2-1; D call uncertain. Trimming shortened V by 6 bases and J by 0 bases, and 12 bases separated the two germline ends. CDR1 and CDR2 from the germline V gene are MNHNS and SASEGT. This CDR3 contains 15 residues. CDR3 in DNA: TGTGCCAGCAGCGCCCAGGTCGGCTCCTACAATGAGCAGTTCTTC. The encoded protein is CASSAQVGSYNEQFF.

This clonotype was observed many times. The chain couples TRBV29-1 to TRBJ2-3; TRBD1 matches 11 bases. The length of the CDR3 is 14 residues. The germline CDR1 and CDR2 sequences are SQVTM and ANQGSEA. V shed 5 bases and J 5 bases; nucleotides not matched to a gene: 6. CDR3 protein: CSVYGQGAGDTQYF. The CDR3 nucleotides read TGCAGCGTTTACGGACAGGGGGCAGGAGATACGCAGTATTTT.

J is TRBJ2-1 and V is TRBV29-1, with TRBD2 identical over 9 bases. CDR1 SQVTM and CDR2 ANQGSEA come from the germline V gene. V shed 2 bases, J shed 1 base, and the junction held 6 bases outside the gene matches. This CDR3 has 16 amino acids. CDR3 residues: CSVETLAGRSYNEQFF. In DNA, the CDR3 is TGCAGCGTTGAAACTCTAGCGGGACGATCCTACAATGAGCAGTTCTTC.

The chain carries TRBV28 and TRBJ1-2, with unresolved D. V dropped 5 bases and J dropped 6 bases, with 10 bases sitting between them. CDR1 is MDHEN and CDR2 is SYDVKM in the germline V gene. This CDR3 spans 12 amino acids. The CDR3 bases are TGTGCCAGCAGTGCACTGGAGGATGGCTACACCTTC. Amino acids: CASSALEDGYTF.

The V and J genes are TRBV5-1 and TRBJ1-2; perhaps TRBD1 as D (5 bases). Germline V gives CDR1 SGHRS, CDR2 YFSETQ. The CDR3 sequence is 13 residues long. The V end lost 4 bases, the J end lost 8 bases, and 15 bases lay between the germline ends. DNA for the CDR3: TGCGCCAGCAGCCCAACAGGAGGCGGAGGCTACACCTTC. Its translation is CASSPTGGGGYTF.

This clonotype appeared many times. The CDR3 region has the DNA TGTGCCAGCAGTGTCGGGTTTAACGAGCAGTACTTC. Encoded protein: CASSVGFNEQYF. V usage is TRBV2 and J usage is TRBJ2-7; D remains ambiguous. CDR3 length equals 12 residues. Germline assignment: CDR1 SNHLY and CDR2 FYNNEI. V lost 4 bases and J lost 5, with 9 bases in between.

This sequence joins TRBV12-3 or TRBV12-4 and TRBJ1-2; D unresolved. Trimming removed 3 bases from V and 8 bases from J, with 10 bases in between. The CDR3 is made up of 12 amino acids. The CDR3 DNA is TGTGCCAGCAGTTTGAGCGGCCCAGGCTACACCTTC. This encodes CASSLSGPGYTF.

The chain uses TRBV20-1 and TRBJ1-5, with 8 bases that match TRBD1. The CDR3 covers 17 residues. From germline, CDR1 is DFQATT and CDR2 SNEGSKA (reference sequence). The V segment lost 3 bases and the J segment 6 bases; nucleotides outside the gene matches: 16. In DNA form, the CDR3 reads TGCAGTGCTAGTGTCTCGAATGACAGGGGAAAGGGTCAGCCCCAGCATTTT. It yields the protein CSASVSNDRGKGQPQHF.

The chain joins TRBV4-1 to TRBJ1-4; 7 nucleotides agree with TRBD1. Losses at the gene ends were 2 bases for V and 5 bases for J; bases not matched to a gene: 5. The germline gives CDR1 MGHRA, CDR2 YSYEKL. The CDR3 consists of 15 residues. The CDR3 here is CASSQQTGMNEKLFF. The CDR3 DNA follows: TGCGCCAGCAGCCAACAGACAGGGATGAATGAAAAACTGTTTTTT.

This clonotype was counted between two and nine times. The chain employs TRBV15 and TRBJ1-4; no clear D. V lost 1 base, J lost 4 bases, and 7 bases lay in between. Germline-derived CDR1 and CDR2 are LNHNV and YYDKDF (reference sequence). The CDR3 contains 14 residues. The CDR3 here is CATSRAGGNEKLFF. CDR3 nucleotides: TGTGCCACCAGCAGAGCGGGCGGTAATGAAAAACTGTTTTTT.